Given below is one T cell receptor (beta chain) in context. Multiplex touch-down PCR with TRB-A/B primers amplified rearranged V-D-J TRB sequences. TCRdb re-derived calls from the multiplex PCR reads in MiXCR, one entry per CDR3 protein. The sample contains several thousand distinct CDR3 sequences, 25% to 35% of which appear only once. These data belong to a study of T cell repertoires in aging, cancer and after chemotherapy. The germline gives CDR1 LGHNA, CDR2 YNFKEQ. Trimming left V 0 bases short and J 2 bases short, with 12 bases between. The length of the CDR3 is 16 residues. Peripheral blood genomic DNA, not sorted cells or RNA, was the template.

Sequencing was done on a sample of blood. The rearrangement uses TRBV4-2 and TRBJ2-3, with D unclear. The clonotype originates from a human donor with a blood cancer. CDR3 amino acids: CASSQERKLPTDTQYF. The CDR3 region has the DNA TGTGCCAGCAGCCAAGAAAGAAAGCTACCCACAGATACGCAGTATTTT.